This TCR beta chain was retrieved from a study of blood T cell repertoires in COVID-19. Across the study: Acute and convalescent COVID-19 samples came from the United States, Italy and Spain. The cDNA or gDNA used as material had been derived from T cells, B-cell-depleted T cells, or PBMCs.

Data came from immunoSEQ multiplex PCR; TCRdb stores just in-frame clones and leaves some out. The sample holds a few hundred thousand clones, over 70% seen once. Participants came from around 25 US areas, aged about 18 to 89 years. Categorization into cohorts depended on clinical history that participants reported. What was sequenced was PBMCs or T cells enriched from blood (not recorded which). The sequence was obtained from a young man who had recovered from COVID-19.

The CDR3 region has the DNA TGTGCCAGCAGTGAATCCGACAGGGCCACCTACGAGCAGTACTTC. This sequence encodes CASSESDRATYEQYF. The rearrangement joins TRBV25-1 to TRBJ2-7; 7 bases are shared with TRBD1. Germline lookup yields CDR1 MGHDK and CDR2 SYGVNS. CDR3 length equals 15 residues. With V trimmed by 1 base and J by 2 bases, 5 bases remained unmatched.